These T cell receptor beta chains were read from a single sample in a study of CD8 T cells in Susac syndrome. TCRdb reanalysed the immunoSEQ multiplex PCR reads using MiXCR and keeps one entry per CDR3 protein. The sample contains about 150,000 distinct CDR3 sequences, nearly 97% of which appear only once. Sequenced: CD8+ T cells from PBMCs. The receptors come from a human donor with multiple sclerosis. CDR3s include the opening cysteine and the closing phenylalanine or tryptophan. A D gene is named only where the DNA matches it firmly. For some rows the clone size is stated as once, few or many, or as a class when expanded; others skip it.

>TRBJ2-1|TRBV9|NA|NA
CASSETPYNEQFF
TGTGCCAGCAGCGAAACGCCATACAATGAGCAGTTCTTC
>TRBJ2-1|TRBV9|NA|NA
CASSVEYNEQFF
TGTGCCAGCAGCGTAGAGTACAATGAGCAGTTCTTC
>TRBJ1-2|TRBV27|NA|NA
CATGTGTLYTF
TGTGCCACAGGGACCGGGACACTCTACACCTTC
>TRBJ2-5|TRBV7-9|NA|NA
CASSRPGETQYF
TGTGCCAGCAGCCGCCCCGGCGAGACCCAGTACTTC
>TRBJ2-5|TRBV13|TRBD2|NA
CASSPRERGGQETQYF
TGTGCCAGCAGCCCCCGGGAGCGGGGGGGCCAAGAGACCCAGTACTTC
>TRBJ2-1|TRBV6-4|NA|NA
CASSDRWDGSYNEQFF
TGTGCCAGCAGTGACAGGTGGGACGGGTCCTACAATGAGCAGTTCTTC
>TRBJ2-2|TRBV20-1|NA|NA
CSARDQTSPYFTGELFF
TGCAGTGCTAGAGATCAGACAAGTCCATATTTCACCGGGGAGCTGTTTTTT
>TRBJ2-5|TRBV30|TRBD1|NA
CAWSVDREETQYF
TGTGCCTGGAGTGTCGACAGGGAAGAGACCCAGTACTTC
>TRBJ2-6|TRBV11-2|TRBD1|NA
CASTDRGAGANVLTF
TGTGCCAGCACGGACAGGGGGGCTGGGGCCAACGTCCTGACTTTC
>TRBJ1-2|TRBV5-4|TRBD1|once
CASSLGPGTGDSYTF
TGTGCCAGCAGCCTGGGGCCCGGGACAGGGGATAGCTACACCTTC
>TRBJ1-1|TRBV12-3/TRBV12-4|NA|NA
CASRWGDTEAFF
TGTGCCAGCAGATGGGGTGACACTGAAGCTTTCTTT